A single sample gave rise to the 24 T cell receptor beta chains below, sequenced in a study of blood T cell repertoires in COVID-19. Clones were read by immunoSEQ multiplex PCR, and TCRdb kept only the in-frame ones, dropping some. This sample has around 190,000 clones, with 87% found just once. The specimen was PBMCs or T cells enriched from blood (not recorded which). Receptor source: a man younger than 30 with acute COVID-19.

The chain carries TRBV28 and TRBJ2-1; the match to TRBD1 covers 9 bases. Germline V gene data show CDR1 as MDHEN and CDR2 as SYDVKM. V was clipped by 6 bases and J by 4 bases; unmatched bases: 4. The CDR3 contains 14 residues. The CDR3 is CASRSGTGYNEQFF. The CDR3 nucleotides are TGTGCCAGCAGATCCGGGACAGGGTACAATGAGCAGTTCTTC.

This chain's CDR3 is CASSSTSEVYSNQPQHF. The CDR3 bases are TGTGCCAGCAGTTCCACAAGCGAGGTATATAGCAATCAGCCCCAGCATTTT. The chain recombines TRBV28 with TRBJ1-5; D ambiguous. The CDR3 is 17 residues long. Germline V lookup: CDR1 MDHEN, CDR2 SYDVKM. Between the trimmed V and J ends, which lost 4 bases and 0 bases, there was a span of 16 bases.

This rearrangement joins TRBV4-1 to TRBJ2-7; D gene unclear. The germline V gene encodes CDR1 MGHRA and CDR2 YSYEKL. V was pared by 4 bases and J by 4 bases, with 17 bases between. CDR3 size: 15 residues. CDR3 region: CASSRTVRITYEQYF. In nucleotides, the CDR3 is TGCGCCAGCAGCCGCACAGTACGTATTACTTACGAGCAGTACTTC.

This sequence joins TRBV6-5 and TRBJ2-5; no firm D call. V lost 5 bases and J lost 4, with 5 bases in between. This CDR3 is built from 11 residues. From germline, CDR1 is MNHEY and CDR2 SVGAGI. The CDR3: CASSPGETQYF. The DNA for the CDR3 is TGTGCCAGCAGTCCCGGAGAGACCCAGTACTTC.

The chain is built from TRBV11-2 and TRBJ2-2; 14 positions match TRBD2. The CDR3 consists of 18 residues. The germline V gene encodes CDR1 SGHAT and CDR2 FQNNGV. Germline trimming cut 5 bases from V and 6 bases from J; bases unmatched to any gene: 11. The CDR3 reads CASSPYRGLAGGPGELFF. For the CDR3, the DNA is TGTGCCAGCAGCCCCTACCGCGGACTAGCGGGAGGCCCCGGGGAGCTGTTTTTT.

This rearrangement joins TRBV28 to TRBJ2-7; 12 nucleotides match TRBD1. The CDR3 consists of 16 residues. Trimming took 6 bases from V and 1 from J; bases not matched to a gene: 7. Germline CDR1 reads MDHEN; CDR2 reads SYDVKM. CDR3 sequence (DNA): TGTGCCAGCAGCACCCCGGGACAGGGGGCTTCCTACGAGCAGTACTTC. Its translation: CASSTPGQGASYEQYF.

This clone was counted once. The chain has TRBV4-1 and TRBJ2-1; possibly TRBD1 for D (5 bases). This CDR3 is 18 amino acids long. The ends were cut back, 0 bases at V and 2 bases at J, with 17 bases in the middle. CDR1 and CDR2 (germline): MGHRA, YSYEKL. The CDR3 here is CASSQDPPTGLAYNEQFF. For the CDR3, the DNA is TGCGCCAGCAGCCAAGATCCCCCTACAGGCCTAGCCTACAATGAGCAGTTCTTC.

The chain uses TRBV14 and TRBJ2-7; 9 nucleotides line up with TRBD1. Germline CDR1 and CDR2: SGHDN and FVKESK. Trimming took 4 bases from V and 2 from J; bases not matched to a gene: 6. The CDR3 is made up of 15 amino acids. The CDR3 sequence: CASSLTGTGTYEQYF. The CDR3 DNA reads TGTGCCAGCAGCCTCACCGGGACAGGGACCTACGAGCAGTACTTC.

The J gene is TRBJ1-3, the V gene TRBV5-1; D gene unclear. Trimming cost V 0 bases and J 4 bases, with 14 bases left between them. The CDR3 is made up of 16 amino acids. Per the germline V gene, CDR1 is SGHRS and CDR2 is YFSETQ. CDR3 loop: CASSLAVGEGGNTIYF. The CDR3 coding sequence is TGCGCCAGCAGCTTGGCCGTTGGGGAGGGAGGAAACACCATATATTTT.

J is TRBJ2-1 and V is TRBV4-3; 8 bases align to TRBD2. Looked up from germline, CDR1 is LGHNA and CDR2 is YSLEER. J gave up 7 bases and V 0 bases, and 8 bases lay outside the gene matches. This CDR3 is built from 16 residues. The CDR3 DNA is TGCGCCAGCAGCCAAGATCTAGACGGGAGGGGAAATGAGCAGTTCTTC. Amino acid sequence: CASSQDLDGRGNEQFF.

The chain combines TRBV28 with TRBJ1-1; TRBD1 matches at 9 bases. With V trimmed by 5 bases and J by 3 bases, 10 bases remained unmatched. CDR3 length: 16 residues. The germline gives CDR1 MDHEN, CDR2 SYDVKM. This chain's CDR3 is CASSPTGGRRDTEAFF. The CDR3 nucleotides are TGTGCCAGCAGTCCGACAGGGGGTAGGCGGGACACTGAAGCTTTCTTT.

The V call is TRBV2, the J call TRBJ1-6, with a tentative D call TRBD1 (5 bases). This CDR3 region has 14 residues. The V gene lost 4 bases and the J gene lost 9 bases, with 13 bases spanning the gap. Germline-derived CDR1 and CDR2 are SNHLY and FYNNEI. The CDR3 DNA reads TGTGCCAGCAGTGGGACTAGGGGAGGTTCACCCCTCCACTTT. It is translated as CASSGTRGGSPLHF.

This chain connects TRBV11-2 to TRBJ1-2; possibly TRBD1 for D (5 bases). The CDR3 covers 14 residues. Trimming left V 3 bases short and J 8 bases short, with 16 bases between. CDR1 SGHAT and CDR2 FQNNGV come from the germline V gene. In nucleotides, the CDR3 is TGTGCCAGCAGCTTGGCGCAGGGATCGAGGGGCTACACCTTC. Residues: CASSLAQGSRGYTF. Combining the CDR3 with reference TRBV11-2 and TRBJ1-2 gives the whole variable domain EAGVAQSPRYKIIEKRQSVAFWCNPISGHATLYWYQQILGQGPKLLIQFQNNGVVDDSQLPKDRFSAERLKGVDSTLKIQPAKLEDSAVYLCASSLAQGSRGYTFGSGTRLTVV.

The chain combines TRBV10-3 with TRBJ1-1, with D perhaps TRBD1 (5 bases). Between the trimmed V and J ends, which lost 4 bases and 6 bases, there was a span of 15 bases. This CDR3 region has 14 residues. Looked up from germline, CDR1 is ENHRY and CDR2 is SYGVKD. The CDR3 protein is CAISGAGWGAEAFF. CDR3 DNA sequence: TGTGCCATCAGTGGGGCAGGCTGGGGGGCTGAAGCTTTCTTT.

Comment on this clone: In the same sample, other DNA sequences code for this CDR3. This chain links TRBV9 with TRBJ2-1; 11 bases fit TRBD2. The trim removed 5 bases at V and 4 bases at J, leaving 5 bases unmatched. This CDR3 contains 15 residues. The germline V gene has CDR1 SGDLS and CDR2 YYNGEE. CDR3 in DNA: TGTGCCAGCAGTGCGACTAGCGGGATATACAATGAGCAGTTCTTC. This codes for CASSATSGIYNEQFF.

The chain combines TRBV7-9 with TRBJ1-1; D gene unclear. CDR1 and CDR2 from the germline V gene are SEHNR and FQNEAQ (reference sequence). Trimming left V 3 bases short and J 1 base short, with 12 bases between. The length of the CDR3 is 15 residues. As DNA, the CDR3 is TGTGCCAGCAGCTTTTTGCCCGCACAGAACACTGAAGCTTTCTTT. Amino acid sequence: CASSFLPAQNTEAFF.

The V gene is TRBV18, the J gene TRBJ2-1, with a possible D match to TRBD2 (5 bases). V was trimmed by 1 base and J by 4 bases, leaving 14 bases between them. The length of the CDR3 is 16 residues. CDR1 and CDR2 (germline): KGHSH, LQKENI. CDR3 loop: CASSPRALTGYNEQFF. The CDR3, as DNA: TGTGCCAGCTCACCACGCGCACTCACGGGGTACAATGAGCAGTTCTTC.

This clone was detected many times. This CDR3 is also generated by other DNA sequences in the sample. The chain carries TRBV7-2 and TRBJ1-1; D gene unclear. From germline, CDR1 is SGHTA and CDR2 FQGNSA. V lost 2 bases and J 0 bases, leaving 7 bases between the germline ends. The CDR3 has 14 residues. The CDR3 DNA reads TGTGCCAGCAGCTTAAACAGCATGAACACTGAAGCTTTCTTT. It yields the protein CASSLNSMNTEAFF.

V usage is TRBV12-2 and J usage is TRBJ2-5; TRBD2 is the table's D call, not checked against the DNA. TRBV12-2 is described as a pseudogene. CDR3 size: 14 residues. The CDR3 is CAQSVLGGQETQYF. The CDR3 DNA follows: TGTGCTCAGTCAGTTCTGGGGGGTCAAGAGACCCAGTACTTC.

In nucleotides, the CDR3 is TGTGCCAGCAGCTTACTAGAGTCCGGGGAGCTGTTTTTT. Residues: CASSLLESGELFF. This chain joins TRBV6-2 or TRBV6-3 and TRBJ2-2; perhaps TRBD2 as D (5 bases). The CDR3 has 13 residues. Trimming removed 6 bases at V and 6 bases at J, with 11 bases between. Germline loops: CDR1 MNHEY, CDR2 SVGEGT.

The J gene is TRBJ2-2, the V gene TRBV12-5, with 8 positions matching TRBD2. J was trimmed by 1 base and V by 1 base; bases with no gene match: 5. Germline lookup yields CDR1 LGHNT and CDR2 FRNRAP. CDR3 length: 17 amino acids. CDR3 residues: CASGLERGRRNTGELFF. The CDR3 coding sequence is TGTGCTAGTGGTTTGGAGCGGGGGCGCAGGAACACCGGGGAGCTGTTTTTT.

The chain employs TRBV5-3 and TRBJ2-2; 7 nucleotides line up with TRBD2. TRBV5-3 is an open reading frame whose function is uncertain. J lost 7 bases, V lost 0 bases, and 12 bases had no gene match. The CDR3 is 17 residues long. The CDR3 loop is CARSLAGLAERVGELFF. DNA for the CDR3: TGTGCCAGAAGCTTGGCCGGCCTAGCGGAGAGGGTCGGGGAGCTGTTTTTT.

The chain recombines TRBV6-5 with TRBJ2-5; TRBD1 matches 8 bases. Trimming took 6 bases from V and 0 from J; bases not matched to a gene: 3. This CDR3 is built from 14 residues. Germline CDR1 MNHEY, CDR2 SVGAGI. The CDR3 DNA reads TGTGCCAGCAGCCTACAGGGGGACCAAGAGACCCAGTACTTC. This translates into CASSLQGDQETQYF.

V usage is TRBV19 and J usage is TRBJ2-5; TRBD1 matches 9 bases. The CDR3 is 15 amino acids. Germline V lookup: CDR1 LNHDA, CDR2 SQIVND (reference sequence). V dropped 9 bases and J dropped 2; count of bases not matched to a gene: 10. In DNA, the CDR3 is TGTGCCAGCAGTGTGGGGGGGACAGGGCAAGAGACCCAGTACTTC. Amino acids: CASSVGGTGQETQYF.